One and the same sample provided the 4 T cell receptor beta chains below, sequenced in a study of CXCR3-negative and CXCR3-positive naive CD8 T cells. These TCRs' antigens remain unknown. Study-wide findings and caveats: CXCR3-expressing naive cells carried TRB CDR3s more hydrophobic than those of CXCR3-negative naive cells.

Carrying UMI labels, the TRB cDNA libraries were prepared through 5' RACE. TCRdb derives one entry per CDR3 protein from the 5' RACE reads, leaving out DNA. The sample shows 150,000 to 180,000 distinct CDR3 sequences, and around 0.5% sits with its ten largest clones. The sequencing input was naive CXCR3+ CD8+ T cells from blood. Stated subset: CD45RO-CCR7+CD27+CD95- naive CD8+ T cells expressing CXCR3 (TNR3+). These receptors were collected from a human donor in good health. Some clones in this sample may be carry-over from other donors' samples.

The rearrangement joins TRBV29-1 to TRBJ1-4; TCRdb returns TRBD1, unconfirmable since there is no DNA. Germline assignment: CDR1 SQVTM and CDR2 ANQGSEA. The CDR3 has 13 residues. CDR3 protein: CSVRQGAYEKLFF.

CDR3 sequence: CASSPLGGGYYEQYF. V and J are TRBV7-2 and TRBJ2-7; TCRdb returns TRBD1, unconfirmable since there is no DNA. The CDR3 extends over 15 amino acids. The V gene's germline CDR1 is SGHTA and CDR2 FQGNSA.

V usage is TRBV7-6 and J usage is TRBJ1-5. CDR1 and CDR2 from the germline V gene are SGHVS and FNYEAQ. CDR3 length: 14 amino acids. The CDR3 spells CASSLGVANQPQHF.

This chain uses TRBV29-1 with TRBJ2-2. Germline-derived CDR1 and CDR2 are SQVTM and ANQGSEA. The CDR3 length is 13 residues. The CDR3 reads CSVEGQNTGELFF.